Listed below are T cell receptor beta chains from one sample, sequenced in a study of T cell responses to AZD1222 COVID-19 vaccine. Assay used: immunoSEQ multiplex PCR; TCRdb lists only in-frame clones, some missing. Of about 150,000 clones in the sample, over 75% are singletons; the top ten hold 1.4% to 1.5%. Sequenced here: peripheral blood, sampled on day 0 of AZD1222 vaccination. The source of these receptors is an adult in good health. CDR3s include the opening cysteine and the closing phenylalanine or tryptophan. The D gene is left open where the match is weak. Clone size is not always given. Where it is, it says once, few, many or a class for expanded clones.

cdr3_aa: CASSLPGTGYGYTF
j_call: TRBJ1-2
clone_size: -
v_call: TRBV7-9
d_call: -

cdr3_aa: CASQRNNEQFF
j_call: TRBJ2-1
clone_size: -
v_call: TRBV7-2
d_call: -

cdr3_aa: CSGSAPGYEQYF
j_call: TRBJ2-7
clone_size: -
v_call: TRBV29-1
d_call: -

cdr3_aa: CASSLDVSGGAEAFF
j_call: TRBJ1-1
clone_size: -
v_call: TRBV28
d_call: -

cdr3_aa: CASRPDADTQYF
j_call: TRBJ2-3
clone_size: -
v_call: TRBV5-1
d_call: -

cdr3_aa: CASSPGQGATYEQYF
j_call: TRBJ2-7
clone_size: -
v_call: TRBV4-3
d_call: TRBD1

cdr3_aa: CAWGGYTEAFF
j_call: TRBJ1-1
clone_size: few
v_call: TRBV30
d_call: -

cdr3_aa: CASSLSRMNTEAFF
j_call: TRBJ1-1
clone_size: -
v_call: TRBV28
d_call: -

cdr3_aa: CASSPKVEQPQHF
j_call: TRBJ1-5
clone_size: -
v_call: TRBV18
d_call: -

cdr3_aa: CASSPGQGPLPQHF
j_call: TRBJ1-5
clone_size: -
v_call: TRBV19
d_call: TRBD1

cdr3_aa: CASSYSRTGHEKLFF
j_call: TRBJ1-4
clone_size: once
v_call: TRBV6-5
d_call: TRBD1

cdr3_aa: CASSVSPPQGWNQPQHF
j_call: TRBJ1-5
clone_size: -
v_call: TRBV9
d_call: -

cdr3_aa: CASSPPGGSTEAFF
j_call: TRBJ1-1
clone_size: few
v_call: TRBV7-9
d_call: -

cdr3_aa: CSVIIQGAREAFF
j_call: TRBJ1-1
clone_size: -
v_call: TRBV29-1
d_call: TRBD1

cdr3_aa: CASSWTADTQYF
j_call: TRBJ2-3
clone_size: -
v_call: TRBV6-2/TRBV6-3
d_call: -

cdr3_aa: CASSQDLLGQPNTEAFF
j_call: TRBJ1-1
clone_size: -
v_call: TRBV3-1/TRBV3-2
d_call: -

cdr3_aa: CASSLGGADNYNEQFF
j_call: TRBJ2-1
clone_size: -
v_call: TRBV7-9
d_call: -

cdr3_aa: CASSLPGQGMNTEAFF
j_call: TRBJ1-1
clone_size: few
v_call: TRBV11-3
d_call: TRBD1

cdr3_aa: CASSFRSYEQYF
j_call: TRBJ2-7
clone_size: -
v_call: TRBV5-4
d_call: -

cdr3_aa: CASSRLNSPLHF
j_call: TRBJ1-6
clone_size: few
v_call: TRBV3-1/TRBV3-2
d_call: -

cdr3_aa: CASGQLIGGRNTEAFF
j_call: TRBJ1-1
clone_size: few
v_call: TRBV12-5
d_call: -

cdr3_aa: CASSYKDSTQYF
j_call: TRBJ2-3
clone_size: -
v_call: TRBV6-5
d_call: -

cdr3_aa: CASSTHRTGLPDTQYF
j_call: TRBJ2-3
clone_size: -
v_call: TRBV19
d_call: TRBD1

cdr3_aa: CASSPGPSGELFF
j_call: TRBJ2-2
clone_size: -
v_call: TRBV5-1
d_call: -

cdr3_aa: CASSRSSGDQPQHF
j_call: TRBJ1-5
clone_size: -
v_call: TRBV2
d_call: -

cdr3_aa: CASSRLVASYNEQFF
j_call: TRBJ2-1
clone_size: -
v_call: TRBV6-2/TRBV6-3
d_call: -

cdr3_aa: CASSVAASGGAIFYEQFF
j_call: TRBJ2-1
clone_size: -
v_call: TRBV9
d_call: TRBD2